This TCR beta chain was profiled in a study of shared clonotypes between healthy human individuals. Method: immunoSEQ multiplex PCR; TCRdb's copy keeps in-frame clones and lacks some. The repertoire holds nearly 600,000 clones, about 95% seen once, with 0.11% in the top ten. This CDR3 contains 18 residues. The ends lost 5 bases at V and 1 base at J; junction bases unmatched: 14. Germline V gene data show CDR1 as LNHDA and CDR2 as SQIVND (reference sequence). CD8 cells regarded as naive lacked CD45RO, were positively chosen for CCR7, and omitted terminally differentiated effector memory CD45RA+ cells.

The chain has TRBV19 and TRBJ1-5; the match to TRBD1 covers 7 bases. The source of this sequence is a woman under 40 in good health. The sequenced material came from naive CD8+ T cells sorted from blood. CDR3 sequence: CASSLQGLEVGSNQPQHF. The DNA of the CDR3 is TGTGCCAGTAGTCTACAGGGGCTTGAGGTGGGGAGCAATCAGCCCCAGCATTTT. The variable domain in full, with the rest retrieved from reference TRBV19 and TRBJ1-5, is DGGITQSPKYLFRKEGQNVTLSCEQNLNHDAMYWYRQDPGQGLRLIYYSQIVNDFQKGDIAEGYSVSREKKESFPLTVTSAQKNPTAFYLCASSLQGLEVGSNQPQHFGDGTRLSIL.